The subject of this entry is one T cell receptor (beta chain). Its cognate antigen is unknown. The source of the sample is a study of blood T cells in healthy people across ages. The study, taken as a whole, reports: Any conclusive comparison of naive versus antigen-experienced cells was prevented by using unsorted PBMCs.

The CDR3 has 16 amino acids. V was pared by 6 bases and J by 0 bases, with 11 bases of the junction left unmatched. Germline V gives CDR1 DFQATT, CDR2 SNEGSKA (reference sequence). Using a J-beta primer mix together with a sample-barcoded 5' primer, a second PCR was run for roughly 6 to 12 cycles. Each cDNA molecule, via a template-switch adaptor with 12 random nucleotides, was tagged. TCRdb reprocessed the 5' RACE reads with MiXCR, giving one entry per CDR3 protein. The sample consists of some 1.4 million distinct CDR3 sequences, approximately 40% of them appearing once. The V and J genes are TRBV20-1 and TRBJ1-2, with 9 bases that match TRBD1. The specimen sequenced was blood. The receptor comes from a woman aged 18-29 years in good health. The CDR3 bases are TGCAGTGCGCCGGGGACAGGGAGGGTGGCTAACTATGGCTACACCTTC. Protein product: CSAPGTGRVANYGYTF.